This record looks at one T cell receptor beta chain sequence and its context. In the authors' methods: Estimation of nucleated cell counts relied on the amplification of reference gene primers. Profiled with immunoSEQ multiplex PCR; TCRdb holds only in-frame clones, not every one. Clone size and the V and J calls come from that table; the DNA yielded D and trimming. The sample has tens of thousands of clones, roughly 87% seen once; the top ten hold 6.7%. These data belong to a study of blood T cell repertoires in COVID-19. CDR3 length: 12 amino acids. The germline V and J ends were trimmed by 5 bases and 6 bases, with 11 bases remaining between them. Germline CDR1 LNHDA, CDR2 SQIVND (reference sequence).

What was sequenced was peripheral blood. The clonotype comes from a man between 18 and 29 years old with COVID-19, enrolled during active disease. The chain joins TRBV19 to TRBJ2-7, with D perhaps TRBD2 (6 bases). For the CDR3, the DNA is TGTGCCAGTAGTCGTGGGGGGACCGAGCAGTACTTC. It encodes CASSRGGTEQYF.